A single sample is the source of the 22 T cell receptor beta chains below, sequenced in a study of graft-versus-host responses after intestinal transplantation. Here immunoSEQ multiplex PCR was the method, and the copy in TCRdb shows in-frame clones only, minus some. There are approximately 12,000 clones in the sample; roughly 93% occur only once, and approximately 22% lies in the top ten. The material was PBMCs, obtained roughly 110 days after intestinal transplant. These receptors were collected from a human patient who received an intestinal transplant, so some T cells may come from the graft donor.

V is TRBV27 and J is TRBJ2-1; no definite D call. CDR3 length: 14 amino acids. V was shortened by 5 bases and J by 4 bases, with 12 bases between the two germline ends. CDR1 and CDR2 (germline): MNHEY, SMNVEV (reference sequence). DNA of the CDR3: TGTGCCAGCAGTCCAGGCTCGGCTTACAATGAGCAGTTCTTC. Translated: CASSPGSAYNEQFF.

The chain employs TRBV4-1 and TRBJ1-4; D unclear. Per germline, CDR1 MGHRA and CDR2 YSYEKL. V dropped 3 bases and J dropped 10 bases, with 6 bases sitting between them. The CDR3 sequence is 11 residues long. The CDR3 is CASSQFLKLFF. The CDR3 DNA reads as TGCGCCAGCAGCCAGTTTCTAAAACTGTTTTTT.

The CDR3 protein is CASKLGVTEAFF. CDR3 DNA: TGTGCCAGCAAGTTGGGGGTCACTGAAGCTTTCTTT. V and J are TRBV6-1 and TRBJ1-1; D is possibly TRBD1 (5 bases). Germline V gives CDR1 MNHNS, CDR2 SASEGT. CDR3 length: 12 amino acids. Trimming shortened V by 7 bases and J by 4 bases, and 10 bases separated the two germline ends.

The V gene is TRBV30, the J gene TRBJ2-1, with a tentative D call TRBD1 (6 bases). This CDR3 comprises 16 residues. V dropped 0 bases and J dropped 0 bases, with 12 bases sitting between them. Germline CDR1 reads GTSNPN; CDR2 reads SVGIG (reference sequence). CDR3 loop: CAWSVLDRSSYNEQFF. In DNA, the CDR3 is TGTGCCTGGAGTGTACTTGACAGGAGCTCCTACAATGAGCAGTTCTTC.

The rearrangement links TRBV2 to TRBJ2-1; 9 bases line up with TRBD2. Germline CDR1 is SNHLY and CDR2 is FYNNEI. V lost 6 bases to trimming and J lost 5 bases; unmatched junction nucleotides: 14. CDR3 length: 17 amino acids. The CDR3 sequence is CASRGRDSGSGDNEQFF. CDR3 nucleotides: TGTGCCAGCAGGGGACGGGATAGCGGGAGTGGGGACAATGAGCAGTTCTTC. The variable domain in full, completed from reference TRBV2 and TRBJ2-1, reads EPEVTQTPSHQVTQMGQEVILRCVPISNHLYFYWYRQILGQKVEFLVSFYNNEISEKSEIFDDQFSVERPDGSNFTLKIRSTKLEDSAMYFCASRGRDSGSGDNEQFFGPGTRLTVL.

The J gene is TRBJ2-7, the V gene TRBV27; D remains unclear. Germline V lookup: CDR1 MNHEY, CDR2 SMNVEV (reference sequence). The CDR3 is made up of 13 amino acids. V was pared by 3 bases and J by 5 bases, with 11 bases between. CDR3 nucleotides: TGTGCCAGCAGTTTTTTATCGCAGGACGAGCAGTACTTC. Protein product: CASSFLSQDEQYF.

J is TRBJ1-4 and V is TRBV27; unclear D gene. This CDR3 is 15 amino acids long. V was cut by 5 bases and J by 0 bases, with 10 bases left in between. The germline gives CDR1 MNHEY, CDR2 SMNVEV (reference sequence). The CDR3 sequence is CASSPYKATNEKLFF. CDR3 DNA: TGTGCCAGCAGTCCTTACAAGGCAACTAATGAAAAACTGTTTTTT. Full variable domain (outside the CDR3, taken from reference TRBV27 and TRBJ1-4): EAQVTQNPRYLITVTGKKLTVTCSQNMNHEYMSWYRQDPGLGLRQIYYSMNVEVTDKGDVPEGYKVSRKEKRNFPLILESPSPNQTSLYFCASSPYKATNEKLFFGSGTQLSVL.

This chain joins TRBV6-8 and TRBJ2-5; D unclear. Per the germline V gene, CDR1 is MNHGY and CDR2 is SAAAGT. Trimming left V 9 bases short and J 5 bases short, with 10 bases between. This CDR3 region has 11 residues. This chain's CDR3 is CASSTRETQYF. The CDR3 DNA reads as TGTGCCAGTTCCACCCGGGAGACCCAGTACTTC.

The chain couples TRBV7-9 to TRBJ2-1; 8 bases map to TRBD2. Trimming took 5 bases from V and 8 from J; bases not matched to a gene: 8. Germline lookup yields CDR1 SEHNR and CDR2 FQNEAQ (reference sequence). This CDR3 spans 14 amino acids. The chain's CDR3 is CASSPGGDYHEQFF. The CDR3 nucleotides are TGTGCCAGCAGCCCGGGGGGGGATTATCATGAGCAGTTCTTC.

The rearrangement links TRBV9 to TRBJ2-7; 7 bases agree with TRBD2. V lost 3 bases to trimming and J lost 0 bases; unmatched junction nucleotides: 9. The CDR3 sequence is 16 residues long. Germline loops: CDR1 SGDLS, CDR2 YYNGEE. The CDR3, as DNA: TGTGCCAGCAGCGCCGAGGGACTACGCGGCTCCTACGAGCAGTACTTC. Residues: CASSAEGLRGSYEQYF.

This chain links TRBV29-1 with TRBJ1-2; 8 bases map to TRBD1. Trimming cost V 2 bases and J 4 bases; bases outside gene matches: 3. Germline V gene sequence: CDR1 SQVTM, CDR2 ANQGSEA. The CDR3 is made up of 13 amino acids. CDR3 in amino acids: CSVELGQVYGYTF. In nucleotides, the CDR3 is TGCAGCGTTGAATTGGGACAGGTCTATGGCTACACCTTC.

The CDR3 reads CASGIGTDLAEAFF. DNA of the CDR3: TGTGCTAGTGGTATCGGGACAGACCTTGCTGAAGCTTTCTTT. The rearrangement joins TRBV12-5 to TRBJ1-1, with 7 bases identical to TRBD1. Trimming at V came to 5 bases and at J to 6 bases, leaving 9 bases not matched to a gene. From germline, CDR1 is LGHNT and CDR2 FRNRAP. The CDR3 runs to 14 residues.

This chain uses TRBV19 with TRBJ1-5; TRBD1 matches 7 bases. From germline, CDR1 is LNHDA and CDR2 SQIVND (reference sequence). Unmatched junction bases numbered 3, after V lost 6 bases and J lost 4 bases. This CDR3 comprises 13 residues. The CDR3 loop reads CASRIQGNQPQHF. As DNA, the CDR3 is TGTGCCAGTAGAATACAGGGGAATCAGCCCCAGCATTTT.

V usage is TRBV5-1 and J usage is TRBJ2-7; 9 bases are shared with TRBD1. Germline-derived CDR1 and CDR2 are SGHRS and YFSETQ. V shed 5 bases, J shed 0 bases, and the junction held 3 bases outside the gene matches. The CDR3 has 14 residues. The CDR3 region is CASRDRGNSYEQYF. The CDR3 DNA sequence: TGCGCCAGCAGGGACAGGGGAAACTCCTACGAGCAGTACTTC.

CDR3 sequence (DNA): TGCGCCAGCAGCTTGGGAGGGACGAACGATGGCTACACCTTC. Translating gives CASSLGGTNDGYTF. This rearrangement joins TRBV5-1 to TRBJ1-2; tentative D call: TRBD1 (5 bases). CDR1 SGHRS and CDR2 YFSETQ come from the germline V gene. CDR3 size: 14 residues. With 0 bases removed from V and 6 bases from J, the gap between germline ends came to 12 bases.

The V call is TRBV25-1, the J call TRBJ2-7; 7 nucleotides line up with TRBD1. V shed 6 bases, J shed 2 bases, and the junction held 10 bases outside the gene matches. CDR3 length: 15 amino acids. The germline V gene encodes CDR1 MGHDK and CDR2 SYGVNS. The CDR3 here is CASSPRGNVAYEQYF. The CDR3 DNA follows: TGTGCCAGCAGCCCCAGGGGGAATGTGGCCTACGAGCAGTACTTC.

The V and J genes are TRBV6-5 and TRBJ2-7; no clear D gene. The CDR3 has 13 amino acids. The ends were cut back, 5 bases at V and 2 bases at J, with 10 bases in the middle. Germline V gene lookup returns CDR1 MNHEY and CDR2 SVGAGI. This chain's CDR3 is CASSTGPAYEQYF. The CDR3 DNA reads TGTGCCAGCAGTACCGGACCAGCCTACGAGCAGTACTTC.

V and J are TRBV5-1 and TRBJ2-3; 8 bases are shared with TRBD2. Germline V CDR1 and CDR2: SGHRS, YFSETQ. V lost 3 bases to trimming and J lost 1 base; unmatched junction nucleotides: 4. The CDR3 length is 15 residues. The chain's CDR3 is CASSSGLGGTDTQYF. The CDR3 DNA reads TGCGCCAGCAGCTCGGGACTAGGGGGCACAGATACGCAGTATTTT.

This clone was seen a few times. The rearrangement links TRBV7-9 to TRBJ1-3; D not resolved. With 5 bases removed from V and 0 bases from J, the gap between germline ends came to 14 bases. Germline loops: CDR1 SEHNR, CDR2 FQNEAQ (reference sequence). The CDR3 covers 16 residues. The CDR3 DNA is TGTGCCAGCAGCCGCGTCAGTTCCCCCTCTGGAAACACCATATATTTT. It translates to CASSRVSSPSGNTIYF.

V usage is TRBV18 and J usage is TRBJ2-1, with 7 positions matching TRBD1. The V gene end was trimmed by 3 bases and the J gene end by 0 bases; junction bases not matched to a gene: 5. The CDR3 extends over 16 amino acids. Germline V CDR1 and CDR2: KGHSH, LQKENI. For the CDR3, the DNA is TGTGCCAGCTCACCGGTCCGGGACAGCTCCTACAATGAGCAGTTCTTC. Amino acids: CASSPVRDSSYNEQFF.

V gene TRBV6-5 combines with J gene TRBJ2-1, with D possibly matching TRBD2 (6 bases). V lost 4 bases to trimming and J lost 6 bases, with 19 bases between them. Germline CDR1 and CDR2: MNHEY and SVGAGI. The CDR3 runs 16 residues. This chain's CDR3 is CASSLFLPGLSNEQFF. In nucleotides, the CDR3 is TGTGCCAGCAGTTTATTCCTACCGGGACTTTCCAATGAGCAGTTCTTC.

The genes are TRBV2 and TRBJ2-7; tentative D call: TRBD1 (5 bases). Between the trimmed V and J ends, which lost 1 base and 3 bases, there was a span of 10 bases. The CDR3 is 14 amino acids. In germline, CDR1 is SNHLY, CDR2 FYNNEI. Written as DNA, the CDR3 is TGTGCCAGCAGTGAAGGGGCGGACAACTACGAGCAGTACTTC. Its protein product is CASSEGADNYEQYF.